Listed below are T cell receptor beta chains from one sample, sequenced in a study of shared clonotypes between healthy human individuals. Produced via immunoSEQ multiplex PCR; TCRdb's table is partial and in-frame only. The table includes roughly 1,100,000 clones, around 74% detected once. Sequencing was carried out using memory CD4+ T cells sorted from blood. These receptors were collected from a man younger than 35 in good health. CDR3s include the opening cysteine and the closing phenylalanine or tryptophan. Fields, in order: clone size, J gene, V gene, D gene, CDR3 DNA, CDR3 protein. A D gene is named only where the DNA matches it firmly. Size values are once, few and many counts, or a class for expanded clones, and some rows have none.

once TRBJ1-2 TRBV18 - TGTGCCAGCTCACCACCGCAGGGCACTGCGATTAAGAGCTACACCTTC CASSPPQGTAIKSYTF
- TRBJ1-4 TRBV11-3 - TGTGCCAGCAGCTTTACCCTGGCAGCTTTTGCAACTAATGAAAAACTGTTTTTT CASSFTLAAFATNEKLFF
- TRBJ1-1 TRBV6-1 - TGTGCCAGCAACGGGGGCGGCTTGGCTTTCTTT CASNGGGLAFF
few TRBJ1-2 TRBV30 - TGTGCCTGGAGTGTGCGGGGGCCTTATGGCTACACCTTC CAWSVRGPYGYTF
few TRBJ1-2 TRBV4-1 TRBD1 TGCGCCAGCAGCCAGCTACAGGGGGCAGGGGGCCCCTATGGCTACACCTTC CASSQLQGAGGPYGYTF
- TRBJ2-7 TRBV29-1 - TGCAGCGTTGTATCCGGCGACTACGAGCAGTACTTC CSVVSGDYEQYF
- TRBJ2-3 TRBV5-4 - TGTGCCAGCAGCATCCCAAGCGGAGTTACGCAGTATTTT CASSIPSGVTQYF
- TRBJ2-1 TRBV11-2 - TGTGCCAGCAGCCTTGACACCAGTTCCTACAATGAGCAGTTCTTC CASSLDTSSYNEQFF
- TRBJ2-2 TRBV5-1 - TGCGCCAGCAGCTTGGTTACAGGGAGAAACACCGGGGAGCTGTTTTTT CASSLVTGRNTGELFF
- TRBJ2-5 TRBV6-1 TRBD1 TGTGCCAGCATTCGGACAGGGGGCAGGGAAGAGACCCAGTACTTC CASIRTGGREETQYF
- TRBJ2-2 TRBV12-1 - - CASSFGQGNTGELFF
- TRBJ2-5 TRBV5-1 - TGCGCCAGCTCCCAGGTTTGGGGGCACCAAGAGACCCAGTACTTC CASSQVWGHQETQYF
once TRBJ1-3 TRBV15 - TGTGCCACCAGCAGAGGAGTCTCTGGAAACACCATATATTTT CATSRGVSGNTIYF
- TRBJ2-7 TRBV6-5 TRBD2 TGTGCCAGCACCTTAGCGGGATACGAGCAGTACTTC CASTLAGYEQYF
- TRBJ1-2 TRBV13 TRBD1 TGTGCCAGCAGCACGTGGGAGGGGGCGAGCTATGGCTACACCTTC CASSTWEGASYGYTF
- TRBJ2-5 TRBV5-4 - TGTGCCAGCAGCTTGGAAGGTCGGGTAGGGGAGACCCAGTACTTC CASSLEGRVGETQYF
once TRBJ2-7 TRBV28 TRBD1 TGTGCCAGCAGTTTGAGGGACAGGGGCGAGCAGTACTTC CASSLRDRGEQYF
- TRBJ1-6 TRBV28 - TGTGCCAGCAGTTTCCGGGGATCCAATTCACCCCTCCACTTT CASSFRGSNSPLHF
few TRBJ2-2 TRBV7-2 TRBD2 TGTGCCAGCAGCGACGGACTAGCGGGAGTTGGGGAGCTGTTTTTT CASSDGLAGVGELFF
- TRBJ2-3 TRBV6-5 TRBD1 TGTGCCAGCAGTTACTCCGGACAGGGAAGGGATACGCAGTATTTT CASSYSGQGRDTQYF
- TRBJ2-2 TRBV7-2 TRBD2 TGTGCCAGCACCCTAGGCGGGAGGGCCGTTAGGACCGGGGAGCTGTTTTTT CASTLGGRAVRTGELFF
- TRBJ2-5 TRBV16 - TGTGCCAGCAGCCACAGGCAAGAGACCCAGTACTTC CASSHRQETQYF
- TRBJ1-5 TRBV15 - TGTGCCACCAGCAGACAGGACAGTAATAGCAATCAGCCCCAGCATTTT CATSRQDSNSNQPQHF
- TRBJ2-7 TRBV7-2 - TGTGCCAGCAGCTTATTGAGGACAACCTACGAGCAGTACTTC CASSLLRTTYEQYF
- TRBJ2-1 TRBV11-3 - TGTGCCAGCAGCTTTGGCCCTGAGCAGTTCTTC CASSFGPEQFF
- TRBJ2-3 TRBV2 - TGTGCCACCTCACTAGAAACAGGCGATACGCAGTATTTT CATSLETGDTQYF
- TRBJ2-1 TRBV11-3 - TGTGCCAGCAGCTTAAGGGACAATGAGCAGTTCTTC CASSLRDNEQFF
- TRBJ2-3 TRBV7-2 - TGTGCCAGCAGTCATCGGGGACTTCTCACAGATACGCAGTATTTT CASSHRGLLTDTQYF
once TRBJ2-7 TRBV4-3 - TGCGCCAGCAGCCTGGAGAGGAAAACAGGGAGGAATACCTACGAGCAGTACTTC CASSLERKTGRNTYEQYF
- TRBJ1-6 TRBV10-3 - TGTGCCATCAGTGGGACTGTGAGCTCCTATAATTCACCCCTCCACTTT CAISGTVSSYNSPLHF
- TRBJ2-7 TRBV5-6 TRBD2 TGTGCCAGCAGCGAAGGGACTAGCGGGATATACGAGCAGTACTTC CASSEGTSGIYEQYF
- TRBJ2-7 TRBV5-6 - TGTGCCAGCAGCGCGAAACACTACGAGCAGTACTTC CASSAKHYEQYF
- TRBJ2-1 TRBV6-5 TRBD2 TGTGCCAGCAGTTTTGCTAGCGGGGGAGCGAACAATGAGCAGTTCTTC CASSFASGGANNEQFF
few TRBJ1-6 TRBV12-5 - TGTGCTAGTGGTTCAGGGTCAGGGAATAATTCACCCCTCCACTTT CASGSGSGNNSPLHF
- TRBJ2-5 TRBV5-6 TRBD2 TGTGCCAGCAGCCAGAGCGGGACGGCAAGGGAGACCCAGTACTTC CASSQSGTARETQYF
- TRBJ1-5 TRBV6-6 - TGTGCCAGCAGCTCCGGACGGCTAGTGGGCAATCAGCCCCAGCATTTT CASSSGRLVGNQPQHF
- TRBJ2-3 TRBV9 - TGTGCCAGCAGCGTTCAATTGGGGGATACGCAGTATTTT CASSVQLGDTQYF
- TRBJ2-5 TRBV11-2 - TGTGCCAGCAGCTTAGGTCAGCAAGAGACCCAGTACTTC CASSLGQQETQYF
- TRBJ1-2 TRBV28 - TGTGCCAGCAGTTCCCCCGTGGGGAGCACAGACTATGGCTACACCTTC CASSSPVGSTDYGYTF
- TRBJ2-3 TRBV20-1 TRBD2 TGCAGTGCTAGAGAGCGGGAGGGGCAGTATTTT CSAREREGQYF
- TRBJ2-2 TRBV10-1 TRBD1 TGCGCCAGCAGTGACGGACAGGGGGGGTCCGGGGAGCTGTTTTTT CASSDGQGGSGELFF